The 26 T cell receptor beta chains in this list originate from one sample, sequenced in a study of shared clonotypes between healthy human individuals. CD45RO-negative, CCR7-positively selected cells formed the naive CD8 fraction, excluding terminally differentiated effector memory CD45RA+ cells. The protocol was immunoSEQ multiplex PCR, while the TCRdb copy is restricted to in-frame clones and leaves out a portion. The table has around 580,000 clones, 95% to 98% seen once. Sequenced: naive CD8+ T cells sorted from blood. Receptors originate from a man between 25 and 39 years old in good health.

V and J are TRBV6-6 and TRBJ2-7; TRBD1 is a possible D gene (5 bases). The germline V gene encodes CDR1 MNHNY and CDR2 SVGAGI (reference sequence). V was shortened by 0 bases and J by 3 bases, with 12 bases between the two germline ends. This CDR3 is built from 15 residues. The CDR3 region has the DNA TGTGCCAGCAGTTACTCGGGGCAGAGTCTCTACGAGCAGTACTTC. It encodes CASSYSGQSLYEQYF.

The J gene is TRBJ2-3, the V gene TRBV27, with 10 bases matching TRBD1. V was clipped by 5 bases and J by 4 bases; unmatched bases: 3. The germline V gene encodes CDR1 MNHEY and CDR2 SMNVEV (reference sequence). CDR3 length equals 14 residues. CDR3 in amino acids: CASSTTGGSDTQYF. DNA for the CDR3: TGTGCCAGCAGTACGACAGGGGGCTCAGATACGCAGTATTTT.

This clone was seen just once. For the CDR3, the DNA is TGTGCCAGCAGCGCCACAGGGTTGGGAGAGACCCAGTACTTC. Its translation: CASSATGLGETQYF. The chain joins TRBV7-6 to TRBJ2-5; TRBD1 might be the D (6 bases). V was pared by 5 bases and J by 4 bases, with 14 bases between. Germline V CDR1 and CDR2: SGHVS, FNYEAQ. The CDR3 totals 14 residues.

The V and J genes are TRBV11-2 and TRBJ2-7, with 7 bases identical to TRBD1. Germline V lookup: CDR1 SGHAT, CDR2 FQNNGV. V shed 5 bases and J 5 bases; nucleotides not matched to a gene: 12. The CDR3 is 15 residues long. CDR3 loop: CASSIPNRGTHEQYF. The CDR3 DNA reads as TGTGCCAGCAGCATCCCAAACAGGGGAACGCACGAGCAGTACTTC.

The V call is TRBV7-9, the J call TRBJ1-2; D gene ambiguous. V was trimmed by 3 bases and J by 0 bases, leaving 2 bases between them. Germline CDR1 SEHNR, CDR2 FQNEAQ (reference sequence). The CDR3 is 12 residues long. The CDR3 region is CASSFPNYGYTF. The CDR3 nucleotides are TGTGCCAGCAGCTTCCCTAACTATGGCTACACCTTC.

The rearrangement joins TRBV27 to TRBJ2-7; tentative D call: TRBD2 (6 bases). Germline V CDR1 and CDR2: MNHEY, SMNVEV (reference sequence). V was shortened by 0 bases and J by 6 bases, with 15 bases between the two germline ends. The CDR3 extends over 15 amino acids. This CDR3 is CASSLSPGSGGEQYF. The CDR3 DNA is TGTGCCAGCAGTTTATCCCCCGGGAGTGGAGGCGAGCAGTACTTC.

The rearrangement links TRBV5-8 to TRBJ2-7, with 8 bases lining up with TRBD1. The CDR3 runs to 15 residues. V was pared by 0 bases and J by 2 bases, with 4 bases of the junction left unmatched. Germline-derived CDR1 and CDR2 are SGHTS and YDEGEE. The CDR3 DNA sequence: TGTGCCAGCAGCTTGGAGTGGACAGGGCCCTACGAGCAGTACTTC. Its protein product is CASSLEWTGPYEQYF.

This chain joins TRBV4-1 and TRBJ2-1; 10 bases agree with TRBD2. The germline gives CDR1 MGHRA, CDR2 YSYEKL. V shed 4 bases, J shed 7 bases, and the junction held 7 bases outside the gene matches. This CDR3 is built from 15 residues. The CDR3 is CASSLTSGAGNEQFF. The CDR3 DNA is TGCGCCAGCAGCCTCACTAGCGGGGCCGGGAATGAGCAGTTCTTC.

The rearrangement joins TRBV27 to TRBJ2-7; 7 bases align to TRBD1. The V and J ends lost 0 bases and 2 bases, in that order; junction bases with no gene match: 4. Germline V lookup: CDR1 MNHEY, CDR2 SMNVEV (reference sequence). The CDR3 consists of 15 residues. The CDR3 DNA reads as TGTGCCAGCAGTTTATCTGGGACAGCCCCCTACGAGCAGTACTTC. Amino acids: CASSLSGTAPYEQYF.

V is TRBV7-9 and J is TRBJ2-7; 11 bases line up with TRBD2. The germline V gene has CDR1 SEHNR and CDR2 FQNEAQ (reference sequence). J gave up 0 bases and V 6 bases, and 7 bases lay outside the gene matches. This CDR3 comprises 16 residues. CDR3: CASRPTSGRGSYEQYF. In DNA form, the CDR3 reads TGTGCCAGCAGGCCTACTAGCGGGAGAGGCTCCTACGAGCAGTACTTC.

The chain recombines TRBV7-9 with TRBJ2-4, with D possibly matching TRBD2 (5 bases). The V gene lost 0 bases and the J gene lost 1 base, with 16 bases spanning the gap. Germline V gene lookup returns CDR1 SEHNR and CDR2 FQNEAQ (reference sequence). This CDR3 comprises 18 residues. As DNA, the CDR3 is TGTGCCAGCAGCTTAGCGCTAGAGGGCCTATCCGCCAAAAACATTCAGTACTTC. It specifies CASSLALEGLSAKNIQYF.

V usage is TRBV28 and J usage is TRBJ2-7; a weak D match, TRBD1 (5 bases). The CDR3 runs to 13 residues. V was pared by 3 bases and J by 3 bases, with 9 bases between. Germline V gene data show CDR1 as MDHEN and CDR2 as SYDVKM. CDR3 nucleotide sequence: TGTGCCAGCAGTTTTTGGGGCGGCTACGAGCAGTACTTC. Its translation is CASSFWGGYEQYF.

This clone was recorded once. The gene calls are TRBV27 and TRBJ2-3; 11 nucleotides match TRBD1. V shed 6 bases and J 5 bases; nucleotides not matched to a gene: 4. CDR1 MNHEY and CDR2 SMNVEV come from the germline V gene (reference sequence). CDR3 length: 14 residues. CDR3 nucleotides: TGTGCCAGCAGCAGGGGACAGGGGGAAGATACGCAGTATTTT. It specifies CASSRGQGEDTQYF.

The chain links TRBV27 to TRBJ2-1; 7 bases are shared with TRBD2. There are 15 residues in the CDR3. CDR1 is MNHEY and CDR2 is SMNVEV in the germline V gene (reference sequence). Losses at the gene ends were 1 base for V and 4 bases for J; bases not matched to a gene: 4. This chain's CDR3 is CASSLFGGGYNEQFF. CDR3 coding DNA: TGTGCCAGCAGTTTATTTGGGGGAGGGTACAATGAGCAGTTCTTC.

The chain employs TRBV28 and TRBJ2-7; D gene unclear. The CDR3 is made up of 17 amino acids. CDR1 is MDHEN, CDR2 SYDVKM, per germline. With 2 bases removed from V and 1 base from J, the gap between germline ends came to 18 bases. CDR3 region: CASSLPRLTDLSYEQYF. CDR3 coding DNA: TGTGCCAGCAGTTTACCTCGTCTCACCGATCTTTCCTACGAGCAGTACTTC.

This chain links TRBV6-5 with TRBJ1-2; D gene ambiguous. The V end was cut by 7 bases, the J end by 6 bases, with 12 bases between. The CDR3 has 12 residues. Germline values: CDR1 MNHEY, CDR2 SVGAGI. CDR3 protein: CASTSGGDGYTF. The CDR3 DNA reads TGTGCCAGCACCTCAGGCGGAGATGGCTACACCTTC.

The CDR3 coding sequence is TGTGCCAGCAGTGCTGTCTTCTACGAGCAGTACTTC. Translated: CASSAVFYEQYF. The chain uses TRBV2 and TRBJ2-7; D gene ambiguous. This CDR3 has 12 residues. Deletions cut 4 bases from V and 3 bases from J, with 7 bases between. Germline CDR1 is SNHLY and CDR2 is FYNNEI.

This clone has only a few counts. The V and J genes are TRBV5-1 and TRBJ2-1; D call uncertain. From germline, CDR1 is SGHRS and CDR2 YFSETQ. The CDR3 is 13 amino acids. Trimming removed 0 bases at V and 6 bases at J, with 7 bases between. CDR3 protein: CASSLAYTNEQFF. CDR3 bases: TGCGCCAGCAGCTTGGCCTATACCAATGAGCAGTTCTTC.

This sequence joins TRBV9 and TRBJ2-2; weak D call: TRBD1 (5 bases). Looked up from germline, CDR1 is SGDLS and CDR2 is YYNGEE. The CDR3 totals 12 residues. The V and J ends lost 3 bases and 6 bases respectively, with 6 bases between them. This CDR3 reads CASSATAGELFF. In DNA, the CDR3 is TGTGCCAGCAGCGCGACAGCCGGGGAGCTGTTTTTT.

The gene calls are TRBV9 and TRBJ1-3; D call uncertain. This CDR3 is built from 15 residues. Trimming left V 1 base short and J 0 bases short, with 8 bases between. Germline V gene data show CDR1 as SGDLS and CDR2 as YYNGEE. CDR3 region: CASSVSISSGNTIYF. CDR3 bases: TGTGCCAGCAGCGTATCTATCAGCTCTGGAAACACCATATATTTT.

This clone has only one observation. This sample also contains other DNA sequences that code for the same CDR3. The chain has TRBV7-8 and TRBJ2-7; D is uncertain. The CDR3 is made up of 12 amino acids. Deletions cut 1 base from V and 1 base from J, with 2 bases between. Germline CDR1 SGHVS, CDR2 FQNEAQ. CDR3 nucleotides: TGTGCCAGCAGCTTAGAGTCCTACGAGCAGTACTTC. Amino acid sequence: CASSLESYEQYF.

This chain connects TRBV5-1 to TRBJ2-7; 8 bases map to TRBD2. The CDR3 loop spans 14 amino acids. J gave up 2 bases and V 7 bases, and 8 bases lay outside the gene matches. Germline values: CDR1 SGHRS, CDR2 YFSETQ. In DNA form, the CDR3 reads TGCGCCAGCTCCCTAGCGGGTCTGACCTACGAGCAGTACTTC. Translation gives CASSLAGLTYEQYF.

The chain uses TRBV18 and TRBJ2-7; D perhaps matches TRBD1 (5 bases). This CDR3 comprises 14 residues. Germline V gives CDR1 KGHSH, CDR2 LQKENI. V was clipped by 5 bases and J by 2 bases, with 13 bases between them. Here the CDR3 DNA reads TGTGCCAGCTCAACTGAAGACAGAGCCTACGAGCAGTACTTC. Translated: CASSTEDRAYEQYF.

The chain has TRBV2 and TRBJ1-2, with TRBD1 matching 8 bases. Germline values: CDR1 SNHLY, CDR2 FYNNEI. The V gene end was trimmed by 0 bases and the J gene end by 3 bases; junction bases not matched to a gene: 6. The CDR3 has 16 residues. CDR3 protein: CASSEASTGADYGYTF. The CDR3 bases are TGTGCCAGCAGTGAAGCCTCGACAGGGGCGGACTATGGCTACACCTTC.

The CDR3 coding sequence is TGTGCCAGCAGTTACCCCAACACGAATCAGCCCCAGCATTTT. Its protein is CASSYPNTNQPQHF. The rearrangement links TRBV6-6 to TRBJ1-5; D gene uncertain. Trimming removed 2 bases from V and 4 bases from J, with 9 bases in between. The CDR3 is made up of 14 amino acids. Germline loops: CDR1 MNHNY, CDR2 SVGAGI (reference sequence).

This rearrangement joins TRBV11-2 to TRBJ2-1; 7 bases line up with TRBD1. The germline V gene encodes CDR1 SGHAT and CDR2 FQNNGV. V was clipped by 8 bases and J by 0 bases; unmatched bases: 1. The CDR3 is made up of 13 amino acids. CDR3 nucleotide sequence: TGTGCCAGCCGGGACAGCTCCTACAATGAGCAGTTCTTC. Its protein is CASRDSSYNEQFF.